These 28 T cell receptor beta chains were sequenced from one sample in a study of shared clonotypes between healthy human individuals. Some clones are missing from TCRdb's copy, which holds only in-frame ones; the method was immunoSEQ multiplex PCR. The table shows hundreds of thousands of clones, with around three quarters occurring only once. Sequenced input: PBMCs. All receptors derive from a woman in her 40s in good health. Some clones in this sample may be carry-over from other donors' samples.

The chain uses TRBV7-3 and TRBJ1-1; no firm D call. The V and J ends lost 1 base and 0 bases respectively, with 9 bases between them. CDR3 length: 15 residues. The germline V gene has CDR1 SGHTA and CDR2 FQGTGA. The CDR3 here is CASSLRKGLNTEAFF. The CDR3, as DNA: TGTGCCAGCAGCTTAAGGAAGGGATTGAACACTGAAGCTTTCTTT.

This clone was observed a few times. Other DNA sequences in the sample encode the same CDR3. The gene calls are TRBV11-2 and TRBJ1-5; D is uncertain. V gave up 1 base and J gave up 7 bases, with 5 bases separating them. The CDR3 loop spans 12 amino acids. Germline V gives CDR1 SGHAT, CDR2 FQNNGV. As DNA, the CDR3 is TGTGCCAGCAGCTTAGGAGGACAGCCCCAGCATTTT. Its protein product is CASSLGGQPQHF.

This clone was found once. J is TRBJ2-2 and V is TRBV18; D remains ambiguous. This CDR3 has 13 residues. Trimming took off 3 bases at V and 9 bases at J, with 11 bases between the two ends. The V gene's germline CDR1 is KGHSH and CDR2 LQKENI. This CDR3 is CASSPDGGRELFF. In DNA form, the CDR3 reads TGTGCCAGCTCACCTGATGGCGGACGGGAGCTGTTTTTT.

The genes are TRBV9 and TRBJ2-1, with 10 bases identical to TRBD2. The CDR3 extends over 17 amino acids. Germline CDR1 reads SGDLS; CDR2 reads YYNGEE. The V gene end was trimmed by 1 base and the J gene end by 3 bases; junction bases not matched to a gene: 7. For the CDR3, the DNA is TGTGCCAGCAGCGTAAGGGCAGCGGGAGGGATCTACAATGAGCAGTTCTTC. As protein: CASSVRAAGGIYNEQFF.

The rearrangement joins TRBV5-1 to TRBJ2-5; 7 nucleotides line up with TRBD2. The CDR3 loop spans 14 amino acids. V shed 4 bases, J shed 1 base, and the junction held 4 bases outside the gene matches. Germline CDR1 and CDR2: SGHRS and YFSETQ. The CDR3 reads CASSDPSGQETQYF. CDR3 DNA: TGCGCCAGCAGCGACCCTAGCGGCCAAGAGACCCAGTACTTC.

The CDR3 reads CASSQGSSGSSYEQYF. CDR3 nucleotides: TGTGCCAGCAGCCAAGGTTCAAGCGGGAGCTCCTACGAGCAGTACTTC. This chain connects TRBV7-2 to TRBJ2-7; 8 nucleotides match TRBD2. The ends lost 5 bases at V and 0 bases at J; junction bases unmatched: 9. The CDR3 is 16 amino acids. CDR1 SGHTA and CDR2 FQGNSA come from the germline V gene.

The chain carries TRBV29-1 and TRBJ2-7; TRBD2 agrees at 11 bases. V shed 2 bases and J 7 bases; nucleotides not matched to a gene: 4. This CDR3 has 13 amino acids. CDR1 is SQVTM, CDR2 ANQGSEA, per germline. The CDR3 DNA reads TGCAGCGTTGAATTCCTAGCGGGAGGTGAGCAGTACTTC. It codes for CSVEFLAGGEQYF.

The rearrangement uses TRBV2 and TRBJ2-7; D perhaps matches TRBD2 (5 bases). The germline V gene encodes CDR1 SNHLY and CDR2 FYNNEI. V dropped 2 bases and J dropped 4 bases, with 12 bases sitting between them. The CDR3 contains 14 residues. CDR3 sequence reads: CASSERTGIYEQYF. The DNA of the CDR3 is TGTGCCAGCAGTGAAAGGACTGGAATTTACGAGCAGTACTTC.

The chain couples TRBV6-1 to TRBJ2-7; no reliable D call. Trimming stripped 2 bases from V and 3 bases from J, with 14 bases between. The CDR3 is made up of 15 amino acids. CDR1 and CDR2 from the germline V gene are MNHNS and SASEGT. CDR3 in DNA: TGTGCCAGCAGTGAATTTATACAGTTCGTCTACGAGCAGTACTTC. Protein product: CASSEFIQFVYEQYF.

The chain employs TRBV10-3 and TRBJ2-3, with 9 positions matching TRBD2. CDR1 is ENHRY and CDR2 is SYGVKD in the germline V gene. The ends lost 0 bases at V and 8 bases at J; junction bases unmatched: 9. The length of the CDR3 is 16 residues. CDR3 in DNA: TGTGCCATCAGTGAGTCGTCTAGCGGGATGGGAGGTACGCAGTATTTT. Translation: CAISESSSGMGGTQYF.

This clone occurred once. The chain couples TRBV5-4 to TRBJ1-4, with TRBD1 as a possible D gene (5 bases). The CDR3 length is 16 residues. CDR1 is SGHNT and CDR2 is YYREEE in the germline V gene (reference sequence). V shed 0 bases and J shed 1 base, with 10 bases lying between them. The CDR3 nucleotides read TGTGCCAGCAGCTTGGATAGGAGGGGAACTAATGAAAAACTGTTTTTT. It translates to CASSLDRRGTNEKLFF.

The chain is built from TRBV7-9 and TRBJ2-2; possible D gene TRBD2, 5 bases. The germline V gene encodes CDR1 SEHNR and CDR2 FQNEAQ (reference sequence). Trimming took off 5 bases at V and 6 bases at J, with 13 bases between the two ends. The CDR3 totals 14 residues. The CDR3 loop is CASSPGGLSGELFF. The CDR3 DNA is TGTGCCAGCAGCCCCGGCGGACTTTCCGGGGAGCTGTTTTTT.

This clone has a single count. V is TRBV5-1 and J is TRBJ1-2; 10 bases map to TRBD1. The CDR3 is made up of 14 amino acids. Trimming took 4 bases from V and 6 from J; bases not matched to a gene: 6. The germline V gene encodes CDR1 SGHRS and CDR2 YFSETQ. The CDR3, as DNA: TGCGCCAGCAGCCCCGACAGGGGGCGAGATGGCTACACCTTC. This encodes CASSPDRGRDGYTF.

With respect to this clone: The sample has other DNA sequences that encode this CDR3 too. The chain joins TRBV27 to TRBJ1-4; the D gene is possibly TRBD1 (5 bases). CDR3 size: 14 residues. Germline CDR1 and CDR2: MNHEY and SMNVEV (reference sequence). The V and J ends lost 2 bases and 8 bases respectively, with 12 bases between them. Here the CDR3 DNA reads TGTGCCAGCAGTTTAGGAGGGACGGGAGAAAAACTGTTTTTT. Protein sequence: CASSLGGTGEKLFF. The full variable domain, its missing parts supplied by reference TRBV27 and TRBJ1-4, is EAQVTQNPRYLITVTGKKLTVTCSQNMNHEYMSWYRQDPGLGLRQIYYSMNVEVTDKGDVPEGYKVSRKEKRNFPLILESPSPNQTSLYFCASSLGGTGEKLFFGSGTQLSVL.

The V call is TRBV6-1, the J call TRBJ1-5; D not resolved. The CDR3 contains 12 residues. The V gene lost 7 bases and the J gene lost 0 bases, with 4 bases spanning the gap. CDR1 and CDR2 (germline): MNHNS, SASEGT. The CDR3 region is CASKFSNQPQHF. Here the CDR3 DNA reads TGTGCCAGCAAATTTAGCAATCAGCCCCAGCATTTT.

CDR3 nucleotide sequence: TGTGCCAGCAGCACGGACAGCAACACTGAAGCTTTCTTT. It specifies CASSTDSNTEAFF. The chain has TRBV7-2 and TRBJ1-1; D perhaps matches TRBD1 (6 bases). Looked up from germline, CDR1 is SGHTA and CDR2 is FQGNSA. This CDR3 comprises 13 residues. V lost 5 bases and J lost 2, with 9 bases in between.

The V call is TRBV9, the J call TRBJ2-1, with 9 bases matching TRBD2. Trimming removed 0 bases from V and 5 bases from J; junction bases left unmatched: 3. This CDR3 contains 15 residues. Germline lookup yields CDR1 SGDLS and CDR2 YYNGEE. CDR3 coding DNA: TGTGCCAGCAGCGTAGCGGCTAGCGGGAACAATGAGCAGTTCTTC. Protein product: CASSVAASGNNEQFF.

The V and J genes are TRBV30 and TRBJ2-1, with D possibly matching TRBD2 (5 bases). V was pared by 3 bases and J by 6 bases, with 15 bases between. This CDR3 contains 14 residues. CDR1 is GTSNPN and CDR2 is SVGIG in the germline V gene (reference sequence). The CDR3 DNA reads TGTGCCTGGAGCTCTGGACTTCCTGGCAATGAGCAGTTCTTC. Protein sequence: CAWSSGLPGNEQFF.

The chain combines TRBV15 with TRBJ2-5, with TRBD1 matching 12 bases. This CDR3 is built from 15 residues. From germline, CDR1 is LNHNV and CDR2 YYDKDF (reference sequence). The junction had 5 bases not matched to a gene; V was cut back by 4 bases and J by 5 bases. CDR3 region: CATSKGQGAEETQYF. The CDR3 bases are TGTGCCACCAGCAAGGGACAGGGGGCAGAGGAGACCCAGTACTTC.

The CDR3 region has the DNA TGTGCCAGCAGAAGGACATGGCCCTACGAGCAGTACTTC. This translates into CASRRTWPYEQYF. The V gene is TRBV6-5, the J gene TRBJ2-7, with a tentative D call TRBD1 (5 bases). The CDR3 length is 13 residues. Germline V gives CDR1 MNHEY, CDR2 SVGAGI. Trimming cost V 6 bases and J 2 bases, with 11 bases left between them.

The chain is built from TRBV29-1 and TRBJ2-3, with 7 bases fitting TRBD2. With 5 bases clipped from V and 6 bases from J, the junction kept 11 bases outside the gene matches. CDR3 length equals 14 residues. Germline V gives CDR1 SQVTM, CDR2 ANQGSEA. Here the CDR3 reads CSVWGGTEADTQYF. The DNA of the CDR3 is TGCAGCGTTTGGGGGGGGACTGAGGCGGATACGCAGTATTTT.

This clone was counted a single time. This chain joins TRBV7-9 and TRBJ2-1; D ambiguous. CDR3 length: 12 residues. Germline loops: CDR1 SEHNR, CDR2 FQNEAQ (reference sequence). Deletions cut 5 bases from V and 8 bases from J, with 10 bases between. The CDR3 loop is CASSLLVDEQFF. The CDR3 nucleotides are TGTGCCAGCAGCCTTCTAGTCGATGAGCAGTTCTTC. Variable domain in full (rest from reference TRBV7-9 and TRBJ2-1): DTGVSQNPRHKITKRGQNVTFRCDPISEHNRLYWYRQTLGQGPEFLTYFQNEAQLEKSRLLSDRFSAERPKGSFSTLEIQRTEQGDSAMYLCASSLLVDEQFFGPGTRLTVL.

This rearrangement joins TRBV5-1 to TRBJ1-1; D might be TRBD1 (5 bases). The germline V gene has CDR1 SGHRS and CDR2 YFSETQ. V lost 7 bases, J lost 0 bases, and 22 bases lay in between. The CDR3 contains 17 residues. Here the CDR3 reads CASFDDQPGNLNTEAFF. CDR3 bases: TGCGCCAGCTTTGACGACCAACCAGGGAATTTGAACACTGAAGCTTTCTTT.

The V and J genes are TRBV11-2 and TRBJ1-3; D may be TRBD1 (5 bases). The CDR3 sequence is 16 residues long. CDR1 is SGHAT, CDR2 FQNNGV, per germline. The V gene lost 3 bases and the J gene lost 0 bases, with 12 bases spanning the gap. CDR3 region: CASSFRQLSSGNTIYF. Written as DNA, the CDR3 is TGTGCCAGCAGCTTCCGACAGCTTTCCTCTGGAAACACCATATATTTT.

About this clone itself: The same CDR3 can be traced to other DNA sequences in this sample. The rearrangement links TRBV5-1 to TRBJ1-2, with D uncertain. In germline, CDR1 is SGHRS, CDR2 YFSETQ. This CDR3 is 12 amino acids long. Trimming pared 0 bases from V and 4 bases from J, leaving 4 bases between. Here the CDR3 DNA reads TGCGCCAGCAGCTTGGACAGCTATGGCTACACCTTC. This translates into CASSLDSYGYTF.

DNA of the CDR3: TGTGCCAGCAGAACTAGCGGGGTCTACGAGCAGTACTTC. It codes for CASRTSGVYEQYF. The J gene is TRBJ2-7, the V gene TRBV27; TRBD2 aligns across 10 bases. Germline CDR1 and CDR2: MNHEY and SMNVEV (reference sequence). V shed 6 bases and J 3 bases; nucleotides not matched to a gene: 2. This CDR3 is built from 13 residues.

The chain employs TRBV5-4 and TRBJ2-5; 7 nucleotides agree with TRBD2. V shed 0 bases, J shed 1 base, and the junction held 3 bases outside the gene matches. The CDR3 has 15 residues. Germline CDR1 is SGHNT and CDR2 is YYREEE (reference sequence). This chain's CDR3 is CASSLGEGFQETQYF. CDR3 in DNA: TGTGCCAGCAGCTTGGGGGAGGGCTTCCAAGAGACCCAGTACTTC.

This chain joins TRBV6-5 and TRBJ2-7; tentatively, D is TRBD1 or TRBD2 (6 bases each). CDR3 length equals 15 residues. Germline CDR1 MNHEY, CDR2 SVGAGI. The V end lost 6 bases, the J end lost 5 bases, and 20 bases lay between the germline ends. The CDR3 DNA is TGTGCCAGCAGGGCCCGTCGGGGGCTCCCGGACGAGCAGTACTTC. It yields the protein CASRARRGLPDEQYF.